This record covers a single T cell receptor beta chain. This clone was seen only once. This clone's antigen is unknown. One base away there is no much larger clone; base qualities are not given. At one collaborating source in Seattle, patients were enrolled during active infection and were followed longitudinally through the course of disease. Whole blood was collected in K2EDTA tubes by collaborating institutions according to the institutions' own protocols. For TCRbeta analysis, collaborator samples were shipped as frozen whole blood, as isolated PBMCs, or as DNA extracted from either sample type. This entry comes from a study of blood T cell repertoires in COVID-19 (dated by TCRdb to about 2020). The study in broad terms: Samples from collaborators originated in the United States, Italy and Spain and spanned both the acute and convalescent phases of COVID-19. A de-identified subject ID, COVID-19 status, age in years and sex were almost always included in the sample metadata. The samples were drawn from two sources: the first 160 participants of the ongoing ImmuneRACE study, and over 1,000 subjects contributed by 6 global collaborators. Subjects who had been exposed to COVID-19, were actively infected with it, or had recovered from it provided the deeply sampled blood TCRbeta repertoires that made up the dataset. The material from the prospective study consisted of cDNA or gDNA derived from T cells, B-cell-depleted T cells, or PBMCs. The repertoires were released in a freely available public database intended as a resource for research on the immune response to SARS-CoV-2. Where available, HLA class I and class II types were obtained from metadata supplied by the sample provider rather than from assay-based typing.

The CDR1 and CDR2 encoded by the germline V gene are MRHNA and SNTAGT. V and J lose 5 bases and 9 bases, and a span of 17 bases separates them. The CDR3 has 14 amino acids, counting the end cysteine and phenylalanine. The read is trimmed to its CDR3 DNA, 42 bases read in frame from base 1. General findings and caveats noted by the study authors: How much clinical and demographic metadata was included differed by source and by participant, and the metadata was provided uncurated.

TCRbeta CDR3 regions were amplified from genomic DNA by means of the immunoSEQ Assay, a bias-controlled multiplex PCR. As for how the authors treated the data: The number of nucleated cells in each sample was estimated from the amplification of reference gene primers within the assay. To quantify the absolute abundance of each unique TCRbeta CDR3 rearrangement, sequence reads were collapsed and filtered. Productive Simpson clonality was computed per sample as the square root of Simpson's diversity index over productive rearrangements. TCRdb mirrors the immuneACCESS table, restricted to in-frame sequences. Some clones are absent from its copies; in checked studies, under half trace to an unresolved V gene, and the reason for the others is unknown. That table supplies the V and J calls and clone size; D and trimming were determined from the DNA. In all, the sample holds 250,000 to 300,000 clones, and approximately 89% of those were seen once. More than 8.5% of the sample goes to the ten largest clones.

The V and J genes are TRBV6-4 and TRBJ2-1; the D region possibly corresponds to TRBD1 (7 bases align). This clonotype originated in a woman between 65 and 79 years old with COVID-19, enrolled during active disease. The source material was peripheral blood. CDR3 protein: CASSQLGTAGEQFF. The sequenced DNA: TGTGCCAGCAGTCAGCTCGGGACAGCGGGTGAGCAGTTCTTC.